Sequencing of this TCR beta chain was carried out in a study of T cell responses to AZD1222 COVID-19 vaccine. Study-wide results and limits: The sample set comprised mostly white British donors with more females, and clonal diversity was possibly underestimated.

Here immunoSEQ multiplex PCR was the method, and the copy in TCRdb shows in-frame clones only, minus some. The repertoire includes more than 250,000 clones, approximately 93% of them detected once, and around 0.57% sits in the top ten. V was trimmed by 6 bases and J by 7 bases, leaving 18 bases between them. Germline V gene sequence: CDR1 LGHDT, CDR2 YNNKEL (reference sequence). CDR3 length: 14 amino acids. As for this clone: Its cognate antigen is unknown.

This chain links TRBV3-1 (or the pseudogene TRBV3-2) with TRBJ1-2; TRBD1 is a possible D gene (6 bases). This sequence originates from an adult in good health. This specimen was peripheral blood, taken on day 0 of AZD1222 vaccination. Written as DNA, the CDR3 is TGTGCCAGCAGGGAACAGGGCATTATAGGTGGCTACACCTTC. Its protein is CASREQGIIGGYTF.